This paragraph reports one T cell receptor (beta chain). This sample is drawn from a study of T cell responses to AZD1222 COVID-19 vaccine. V was cut by 8 bases and J by 5 bases, with 15 bases left in between. The CDR3 covers 14 residues. Germline V CDR1 and CDR2: SNHLY, FYNNEI. TCRdb keeps only in-frame clones here, not all; method: immunoSEQ multiplex PCR. The sample shows roughly 50,000 clones, around 90% of them seen only once. This chain joins TRBV2 and TRBJ2-2; D call uncertain. The sample here was peripheral blood, taken 28 days after the second AZD1222 dose. This clonotype was obtained from an adult who received the AZD1222 COVID-19 vaccine. The CDR3 region has the DNA TGTGCCAGCGAGCAGGATTTGCGTACCGGGGAGCTGTTTTTT. As protein: CASEQDLRTGELFF. The full variable domain, its missing parts supplied by reference TRBV2 and TRBJ2-2, is EPEVTQTPSHQVTQMGQEVILRCVPISNHLYFYWYRQILGQKVEFLVSFYNNEISEKSEIFDDQFSVERPDGSNFTLKIRSTKLEDSAMYFCASEQDLRTGELFFGEGSRLTVL.